This T cell receptor beta chain appears in the sequencing data of a study of T cells in localized non-small cell lung cancer. Sequenced by immunoSEQ multiplex PCR; TCRdb stores in-frame clones only, minus some. The table has tens of thousands of clones, 88% seen once. As regards this clone: What it binds is unknown.

Trimming took off 5 bases at V and 3 bases at J, with 8 bases between the two ends. This CDR3 has 12 residues. Germline V lookup: CDR1 GTSNPN, CDR2 SVGIG (reference sequence). Study conclusions and caveats: Maximal T cell clonality occurred in uninvolved adjacent lung, with tumor ranking below it. Heterogeneity cannot be ruled out, as sequencing used one tumor region only. Across samples, adjacent lung featured a median 57 of the top 100 tumor clones.

This TCR came from a woman aged 35 to 75 with stage I squamous cell lung carcinoma. Sequencing used peripheral blood, obtained before any cancer treatment. V is TRBV30 and J is TRBJ2-1, with TRBD1 as a possible D gene (5 bases). CDR3: CAWDRDYNEQFF. The CDR3 DNA follows: TGTGCCTGGGACAGAGACTACAATGAGCAGTTCTTC.